This T cell receptor (beta chain) was sequenced for a study of blood T cell repertoires in COVID-19. Germline CDR1 SGHVS, CDR2 FNYEAQ. Trimming cost V 1 base and J 4 bases, with 13 bases left between them. CDR3 length: 15 residues. Method: immunoSEQ multiplex PCR; TCRdb's copy keeps in-frame clones and lacks some. The data contain approximately 490,000 clones, roughly nine tenths of them singletons. The clonotype was recovered from a woman aged 60-75 years who had recovered from COVID-19. Sequenced: PBMCs or T cells enriched from blood (not recorded which). The chain has TRBV7-6 and TRBJ1-2, with TRBD1 as a possible D gene (5 bases). CDR3 coding DNA: TGTGCCAGCAGCTTAGAAGTAGGGCAGGGCTATGGCTACACCTTC. Amino acid sequence: CASSLEVGQGYGYTF.